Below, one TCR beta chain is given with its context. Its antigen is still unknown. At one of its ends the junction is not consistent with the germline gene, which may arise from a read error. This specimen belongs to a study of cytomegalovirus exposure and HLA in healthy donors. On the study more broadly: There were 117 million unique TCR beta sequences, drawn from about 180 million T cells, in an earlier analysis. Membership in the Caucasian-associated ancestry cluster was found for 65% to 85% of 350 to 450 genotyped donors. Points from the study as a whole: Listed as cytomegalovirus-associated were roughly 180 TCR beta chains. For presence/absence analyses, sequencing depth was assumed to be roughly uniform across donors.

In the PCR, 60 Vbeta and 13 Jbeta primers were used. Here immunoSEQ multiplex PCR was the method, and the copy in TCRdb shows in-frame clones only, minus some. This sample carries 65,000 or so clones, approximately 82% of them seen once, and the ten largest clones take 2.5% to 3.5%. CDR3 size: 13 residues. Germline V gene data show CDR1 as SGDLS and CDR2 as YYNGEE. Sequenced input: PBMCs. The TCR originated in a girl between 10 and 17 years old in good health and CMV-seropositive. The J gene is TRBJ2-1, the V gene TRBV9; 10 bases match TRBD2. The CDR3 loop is CASSVAGAGGTIF. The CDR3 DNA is TGTGCCAGCAGCGTAGCCGGAGCGGGAGGGACGATCTTC.